The rows below give T cell receptor beta chains drawn from one sample of a study of T cell responses to AZD1222 COVID-19 vaccine. Data came from immunoSEQ multiplex PCR; TCRdb stores just in-frame clones and leaves some out. The sample includes 100,000 to 150,000 clones, around 83% of them seen just once. Sequenced material: peripheral blood, taken on day 0 of AZD1222 vaccination. These TCRs come from an adult in good health. CDR3s include the opening cysteine and the closing phenylalanine or tryptophan. The D gene is left open where the match is weak. Size values are once, few and many counts, or a class for expanded clones, and some rows have none.

TRBV18,TRBD1,-,TRBJ1-5,CASSSGQGYQPQHF,TGTGCCAGCTCATCCGGACAGGGCTATCAGCCCCAGCATTTT
TRBV7-9,-,once,TRBJ2-2,CASSLPILAAGELFF,TGTGCCAGCAGCTTGCCTATTCTAGCTGCCGGGGAGCTGTTTTTT
TRBV6-5,-,-,TRBJ1-6,CASSYEGQNNSPLHF,TGTGCCAGCAGTTACGAAGGACAGAATAATTCACCCCTCCACTTT
TRBV27,-,-,TRBJ1-1,CASSRAVGPEAFF,TGTGCCAGCAGTAGGGCCGTTGGCCCTGAAGCTTTCTTT
TRBV28,-,-,TRBJ1-2,CASRGLDYGYTF,TGTGCCAGCAGGGGTCTAGACTATGGCTACACCTTC
TRBV5-5,-,medium-sized,TRBJ1-6,CASSFLDWNSPLHF,TGTGCCAGCAGCTTCCTAGATTGGAATTCACCCCTCCACTTT
TRBV28,-,-,TRBJ1-2,CASSLEEGGYTF,TGTGCCAGCAGTTTAGAAGAGGGTGGCTACACCTTC
TRBV7-9,-,-,TRBJ2-5,CASSLGSQWETQYF,TGTGCCAGCAGCTTAGGGTCTCAATGGGAGACCCAGTACTTC
TRBV27,-,-,TRBJ1-6,CASSSYSSPLHF,TGTGCCAGCAGTTCCTACAGTTCACCCCTCCACTTT
TRBV18,-,-,TRBJ1-4,CASSPPSLQGEKLFF,TGTGCCAGCTCACCACCCTCATTGCAGGGGGAAAAACTGTTTTTT
TRBV5-4,TRBD1,-,TRBJ2-2,CASSFRTGGKAGELFF,TGTGCCAGCAGCTTCCGGACAGGGGGAAAGGCCGGGGAGCTGTTTTTT
TRBV5-1,TRBD2,-,TRBJ2-3,CASSFTSGRNVGTDTQYF,TGCGCCAGCAGCTTCACTAGCGGGAGGAACGTGGGCACAGATACGCAGTATTTT
TRBV9,-,-,TRBJ2-5,CASSVVWGETQYF,TGTGCCAGCAGCGTAGTGTGGGGAGAGACCCAGTACTTC
TRBV18,-,-,TRBJ2-7,CASSPPGEIYEQYF,TGTGCCAGCTCACCACCAGGGGAGATCTACGAGCAGTACTTC
TRBV2,TRBD1,-,TRBJ1-1,CASKGSQGDSAFF,TGTGCCAGCAAGGGTTCACAGGGGGACTCCGCTTTCTTT
TRBV18,-,-,TRBJ2-1,CASSPPIGEWRFF,TGTGCCAGCTCACCACCAATAGGGGAGTGGAGGTTCTTC
TRBV3-1/TRBV3-2,TRBD1,-,TRBJ2-7,CASSQAKTGGKYEQYF,TGTGCCAGCAGCCAAGCCAAAACAGGGGGTAAATACGAGCAGTACTTC
TRBV11-3,TRBD1,-,TRBJ2-1,CASRGQGDNEQFF,TGTGCCAGCAGGGGACAGGGGGACAATGAGCAGTTCTTC
TRBV4-1,-,-,TRBJ1-5,CASSQRRTNQPQHF,TGCGCCAGCAGCCAACGTCGGACTAATCAGCCCCAGCATTTT
TRBV30,-,-,TRBJ1-1,CAWSRLGALAFF,TGTGCCTGGAGCAGACTGGGAGCTTTAGCTTTCTTT
TRBV30,-,-,TRBJ1-1,CAWSVWPTEAFF,TGTGCCTGGAGTGTTTGGCCAACTGAAGCTTTCTTT
TRBV9,-,-,TRBJ1-2,CASSVAAGSGYTF,TGTGCCAGCAGCGTAGCGGCAGGGTCTGGCTACACCTTC
TRBV5-1,-,-,TRBJ1-4,CASSLGHLPTNEKLFF,TGCGCCAGCAGCTTGGGGCACCTGCCAACTAATGAAAAACTGTTTTTT
TRBV10-3,TRBD2,-,TRBJ2-3,CASRRGRATDTQYF,TGTGCCTCCAGGCGAGGGAGGGCCACAGATACGCAGTATTTT
TRBV7-2,-,-,TRBJ2-1,CASSLGPNNEQFF,TGTGCCAGCAGCTTAGGTCCGAACAATGAGCAGTTCTTC
TRBV9,-,-,TRBJ1-5,CASSVQGLYQPQHF,TGTGCCAGCAGCGTGCAGGGTTTATACCAGCCCCAGCATTTT
TRBV20-1,-,-,TRBJ2-1,CSASLWELGWNEQFF,TGCAGTGCTAGTCTCTGGGAGCTCGGGTGGAATGAGCAGTTCTTC
TRBV27,TRBD1,-,TRBJ1-4,CASSSMTGGLANEKLFF,TGTGCCAGCAGTTCAATGACAGGGGGCCTGGCTAATGAAAAACTGTTTTTT
TRBV27,TRBD2,-,TRBJ2-7,CASRGWGRLAGARTYEQYF,TGTGCCAGCAGAGGATGGGGGAGGCTAGCGGGCGCCCGGACCTACGAGCAGTACTTC
TRBV6-1,-,-,TRBJ1-5,CASSERGSQPQHF,TGTGCCAGCAGTGAGCGGGGCAGTCAGCCCCAGCATTTT
TRBV5-5,TRBD1,-,TRBJ1-1,CASSRTGAEAFF,TGTGCCAGCAGCCGGACAGGGGCTGAAGCTTTCTTT
TRBV6-4,-,few,TRBJ1-1,CASRERESTEAFF,TGTGCCAGCAGAGAACGGGAGTCGACTGAAGCTTTCTTT
TRBV9,-,-,TRBJ1-4,CASSPSTNEKLFF,TGTGCCAGCAGCCCCTCAACTAATGAAAAACTGTTTTTT
TRBV4-1,-,-,TRBJ1-1,CASSQPTGEAFF,TGCGCCAGCAGCCAACCGACAGGAGAAGCTTTCTTT
TRBV4-1,TRBD1,-,TRBJ1-5,CASSQALTGLNQPQHF,TGCGCCAGCAGCCAAGCCTTGACAGGGCTCAATCAGCCCCAGCATTTT
TRBV2,-,-,TRBJ1-1,CASSLRGFRTEAFF,TGTGCCAGCAGCCTTCGGGGTTTTAGGACTGAAGCTTTCTTT
TRBV7-9,TRBD1,-,TRBJ1-4,CASSLAETGFNEKLFF,TGTGCCAGCAGCTTAGCAGAGACAGGGTTTAATGAAAAACTGTTTTTT